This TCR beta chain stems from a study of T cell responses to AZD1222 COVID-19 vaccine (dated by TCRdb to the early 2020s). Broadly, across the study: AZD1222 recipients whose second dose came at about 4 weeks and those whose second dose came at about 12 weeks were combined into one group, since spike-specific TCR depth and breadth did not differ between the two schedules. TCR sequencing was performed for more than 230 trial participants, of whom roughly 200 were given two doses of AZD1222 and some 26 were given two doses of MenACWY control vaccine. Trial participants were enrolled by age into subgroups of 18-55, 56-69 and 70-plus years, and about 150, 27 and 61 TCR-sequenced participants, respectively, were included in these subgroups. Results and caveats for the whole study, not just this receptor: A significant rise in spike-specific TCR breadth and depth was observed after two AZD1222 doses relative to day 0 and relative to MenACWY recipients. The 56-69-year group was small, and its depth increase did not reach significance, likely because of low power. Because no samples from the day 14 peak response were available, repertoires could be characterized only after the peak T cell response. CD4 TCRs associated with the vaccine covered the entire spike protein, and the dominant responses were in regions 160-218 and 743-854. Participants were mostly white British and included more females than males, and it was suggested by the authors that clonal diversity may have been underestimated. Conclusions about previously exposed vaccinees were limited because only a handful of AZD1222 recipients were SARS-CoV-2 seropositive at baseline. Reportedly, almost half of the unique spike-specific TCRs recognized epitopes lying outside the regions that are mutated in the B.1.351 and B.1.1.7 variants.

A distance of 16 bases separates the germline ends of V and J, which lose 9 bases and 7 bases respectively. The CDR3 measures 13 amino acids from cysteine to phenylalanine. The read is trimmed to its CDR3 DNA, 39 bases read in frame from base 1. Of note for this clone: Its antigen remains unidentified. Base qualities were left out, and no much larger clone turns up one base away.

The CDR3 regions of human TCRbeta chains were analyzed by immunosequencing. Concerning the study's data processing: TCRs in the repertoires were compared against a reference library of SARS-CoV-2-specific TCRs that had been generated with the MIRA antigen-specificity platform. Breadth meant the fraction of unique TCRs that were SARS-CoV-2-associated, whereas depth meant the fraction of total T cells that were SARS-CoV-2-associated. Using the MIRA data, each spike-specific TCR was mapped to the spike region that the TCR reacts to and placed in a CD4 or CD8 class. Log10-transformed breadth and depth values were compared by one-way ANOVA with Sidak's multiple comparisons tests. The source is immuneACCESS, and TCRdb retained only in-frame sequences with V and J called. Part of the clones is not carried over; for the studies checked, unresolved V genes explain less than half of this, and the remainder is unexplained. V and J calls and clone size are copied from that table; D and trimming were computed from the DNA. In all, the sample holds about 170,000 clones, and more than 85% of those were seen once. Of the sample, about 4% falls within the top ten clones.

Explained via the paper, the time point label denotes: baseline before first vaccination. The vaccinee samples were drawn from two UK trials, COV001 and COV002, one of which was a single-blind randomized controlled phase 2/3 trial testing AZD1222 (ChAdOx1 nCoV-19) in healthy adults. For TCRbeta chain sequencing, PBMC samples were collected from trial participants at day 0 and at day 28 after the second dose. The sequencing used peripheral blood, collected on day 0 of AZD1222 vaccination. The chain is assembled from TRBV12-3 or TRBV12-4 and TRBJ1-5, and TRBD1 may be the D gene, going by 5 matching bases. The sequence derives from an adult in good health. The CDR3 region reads CASTRDFGQPQHF. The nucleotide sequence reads TGTGCCAGTACCCGGGACTTTGGACAGCCCCAGCATTTT.